This TCR beta chain was obtained from a study of blood T cell repertoires in COVID-19. As for the study in general: Samples came from the United States, Italy and Spain, spanning acute and convalescent COVID-19. The analysed material was cDNA or gDNA that came from T cells, B-cell-depleted T cells, or PBMCs.

Under the authors' procedure: Reference gene primers were amplified, and this amplification served to estimate nucleated cell counts. TCRdb's table, derived via immunoSEQ multiplex PCR, lists solely in-frame clones and lacks some. The V and J calls and clone size come from that table; D and trimming were worked out from the DNA. The data show roughly 100,000 clones, approximately 86% seen once. This CDR3 has 15 amino acids. Germline V gene sequence: CDR1 SGHTA, CDR2 FQGNSA. With 0 bases removed from V and 1 base from J, the gap between germline ends came to 7 bases. The chain joins TRBV7-2 to TRBJ1-3; D perhaps matches TRBD1 (5 bases). The receptor was derived from a man aged 45 to 65 with active or convalescent COVID-19. What was sequenced was peripheral blood. Here the CDR3 reads CASSLAGGSGNTIYF. CDR3 DNA sequence: TGTGCCAGCAGCTTAGCTGGGGGGTCTGGAAACACCATATATTTT.